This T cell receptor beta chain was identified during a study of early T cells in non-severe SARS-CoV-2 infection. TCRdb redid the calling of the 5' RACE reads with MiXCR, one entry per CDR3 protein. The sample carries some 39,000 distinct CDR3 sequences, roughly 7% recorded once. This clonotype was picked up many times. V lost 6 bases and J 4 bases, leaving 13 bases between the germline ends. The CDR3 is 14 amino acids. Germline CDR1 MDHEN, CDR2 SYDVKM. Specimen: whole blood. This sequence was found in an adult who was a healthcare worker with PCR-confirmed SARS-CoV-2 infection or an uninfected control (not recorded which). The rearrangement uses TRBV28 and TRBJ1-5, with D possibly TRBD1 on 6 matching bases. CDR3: CASRVGGANQPQHF. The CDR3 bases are TGTGCCAGCAGGGTTGGGGGGGCGAATCAGCCCCAGCATTTT.